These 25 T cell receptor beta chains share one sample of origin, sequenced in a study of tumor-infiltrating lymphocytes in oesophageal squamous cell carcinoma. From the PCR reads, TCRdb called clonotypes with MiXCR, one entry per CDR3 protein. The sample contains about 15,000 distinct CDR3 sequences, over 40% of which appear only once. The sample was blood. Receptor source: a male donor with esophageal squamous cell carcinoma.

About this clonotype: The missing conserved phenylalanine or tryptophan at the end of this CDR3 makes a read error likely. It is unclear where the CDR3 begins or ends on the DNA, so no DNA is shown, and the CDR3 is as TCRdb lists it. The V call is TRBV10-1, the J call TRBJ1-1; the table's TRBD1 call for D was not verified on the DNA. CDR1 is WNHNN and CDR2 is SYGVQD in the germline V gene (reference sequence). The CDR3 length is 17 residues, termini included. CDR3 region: CASQKAGDGTDTQYFAQ.

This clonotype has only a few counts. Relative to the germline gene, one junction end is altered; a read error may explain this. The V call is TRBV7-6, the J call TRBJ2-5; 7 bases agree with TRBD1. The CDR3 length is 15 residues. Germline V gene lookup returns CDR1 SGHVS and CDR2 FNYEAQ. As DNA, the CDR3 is TGTGCTAGCAGCTTAGCGTCGACAGGGTACGAGACCCAGTACTTC. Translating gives CASSLASTGYETQYF.

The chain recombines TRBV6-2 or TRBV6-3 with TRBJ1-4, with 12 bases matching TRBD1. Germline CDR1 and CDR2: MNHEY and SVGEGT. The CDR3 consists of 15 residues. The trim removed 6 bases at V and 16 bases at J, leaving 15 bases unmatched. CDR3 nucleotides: TGTGCCAGCAGCCGCGGGACAGGGGGCCGGGATACGCAGTTTTTT. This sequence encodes CASSRGTGGRDTQFF.

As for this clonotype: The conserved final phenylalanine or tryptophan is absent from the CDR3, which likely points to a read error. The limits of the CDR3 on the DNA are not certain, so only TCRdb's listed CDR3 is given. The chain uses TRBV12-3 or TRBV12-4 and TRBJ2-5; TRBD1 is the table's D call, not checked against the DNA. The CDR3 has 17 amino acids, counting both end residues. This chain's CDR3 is CASSNLRDGTYEQYFGN.

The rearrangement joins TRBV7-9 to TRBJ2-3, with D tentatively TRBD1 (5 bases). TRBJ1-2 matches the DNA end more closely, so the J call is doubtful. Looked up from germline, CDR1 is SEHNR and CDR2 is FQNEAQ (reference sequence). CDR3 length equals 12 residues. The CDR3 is CASSSGTLGYTF. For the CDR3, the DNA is TGTGCCAGCAGCTCTGGGACTCTTGGCTACACCTTC.

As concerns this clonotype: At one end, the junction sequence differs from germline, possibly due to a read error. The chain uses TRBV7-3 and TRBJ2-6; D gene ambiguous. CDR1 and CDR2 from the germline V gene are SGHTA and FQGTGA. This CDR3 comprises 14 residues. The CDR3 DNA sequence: TGTGCCAGCAGCTTATACGGCGGAAACTATGGCTACATCTTC. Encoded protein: CASSLYGGNYGYIF. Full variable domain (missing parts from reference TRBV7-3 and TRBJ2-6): GAGVSQTPSNKVTEKGKYVELRCDPISGHTALYWYRQSLGQGPEFLIYFQGTGAADDSGLPNDRFFAVRPEGSVSTLKIQRTERGDSAVYLCASSLYGGNYGYIFGAGSRLTVL.

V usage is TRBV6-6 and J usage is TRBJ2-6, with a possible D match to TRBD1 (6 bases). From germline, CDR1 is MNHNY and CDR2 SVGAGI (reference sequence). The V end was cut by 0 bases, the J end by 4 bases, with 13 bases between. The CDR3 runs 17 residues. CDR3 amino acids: CASSYSVGGGGANVLTF. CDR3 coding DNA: TGTGCCAGCAGTTACTCGGTCGGTGGGGGCGGGGCCAACGTCCTGACTTTC.

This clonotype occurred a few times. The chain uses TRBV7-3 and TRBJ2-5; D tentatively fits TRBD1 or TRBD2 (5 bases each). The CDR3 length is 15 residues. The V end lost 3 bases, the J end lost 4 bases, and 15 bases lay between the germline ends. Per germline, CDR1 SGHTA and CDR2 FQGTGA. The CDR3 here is CASSFGQARGETQYF. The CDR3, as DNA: TGTGCCAGCAGCTTCGGGCAGGCGAGGGGAGAGACCCAGTACTTC.

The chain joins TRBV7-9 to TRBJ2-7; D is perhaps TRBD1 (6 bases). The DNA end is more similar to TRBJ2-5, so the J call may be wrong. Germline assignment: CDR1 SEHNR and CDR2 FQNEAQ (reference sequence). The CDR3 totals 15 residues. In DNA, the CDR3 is TGTGCCAGCACCGGACAGTCCCACGGCGGGGAGACCCAGTACTTC. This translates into CASTGQSHGGETQYF.

The CDR3 spells CASSWGGTGTDTQYF. CDR3 nucleotides: TGTGCCAGCAGTTGGGGAGGGACAGGGACAGATACGCAGTATTTT. The V and J genes are TRBV7-6 and TRBJ2-3, with 9 bases identical to TRBD1. Germline V gene lookup returns CDR1 SGHVS and CDR2 FNYEAQ. The CDR3 runs to 15 residues. The V segment lost 6 bases and the J segment 3 bases; nucleotides outside the gene matches: 7.

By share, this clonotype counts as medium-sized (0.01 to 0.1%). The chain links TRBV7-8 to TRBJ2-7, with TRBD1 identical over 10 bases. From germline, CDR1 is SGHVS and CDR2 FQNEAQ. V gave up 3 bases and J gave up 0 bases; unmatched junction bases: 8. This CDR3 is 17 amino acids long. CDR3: CASSLSRTGGTSYEQYF. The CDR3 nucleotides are TGTGCCAGCAGCTTGAGCAGGACAGGGGGAACCTCCTACGAGCAGTACTTC. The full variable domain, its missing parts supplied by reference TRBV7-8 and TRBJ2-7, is GAGVSQSPRYKVAKRGQDVALRCDPISGHVSLFWYQQALGQGPEFLTYFQNEAQLDKSGLPSDRFFAERPEGSVSTLKIQRTQQEDSAVYLCASSLSRTGGTSYEQYFGPGTRLTVT.

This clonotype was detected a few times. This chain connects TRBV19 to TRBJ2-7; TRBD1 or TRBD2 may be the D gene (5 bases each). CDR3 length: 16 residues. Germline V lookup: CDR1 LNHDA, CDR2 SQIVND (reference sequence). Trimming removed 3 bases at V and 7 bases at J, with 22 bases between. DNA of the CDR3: TGTGCCAGTAGTATCGGATGGGGGAGCTCCTACAATGAGCAGTACTTC. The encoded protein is CASSIGWGSSYNEQYF.

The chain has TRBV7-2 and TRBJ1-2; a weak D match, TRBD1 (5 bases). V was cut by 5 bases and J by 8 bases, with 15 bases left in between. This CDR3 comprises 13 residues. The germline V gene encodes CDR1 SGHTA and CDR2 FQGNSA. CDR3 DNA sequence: TGTGCCAGCAGCCCAACCTGGGGGGGAGGCTACACCTTC. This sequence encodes CASSPTWGGGYTF.

The CDR3 loop is CASTRQTSTDTQYF. The CDR3 DNA sequence: TGCGCCAGCACGCGACAGACTAGCACAGATACGCAGTATTTT. J is TRBJ2-3 and V is TRBV10-2, with D perhaps matching TRBD1 (5 bases). CDR3 length equals 14 residues. Germline V gene data show CDR1 as WSHSY and CDR2 as SAAADI. V was shortened by 7 bases and J by 0 bases, with 11 bases between the two germline ends.

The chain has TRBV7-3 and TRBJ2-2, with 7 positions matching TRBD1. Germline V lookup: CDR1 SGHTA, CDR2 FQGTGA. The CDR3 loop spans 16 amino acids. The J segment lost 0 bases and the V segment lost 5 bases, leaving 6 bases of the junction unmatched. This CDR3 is CASSTRQGANTGELFF. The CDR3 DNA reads TGTGCCAGCAGCACCCGACAGGGTGCGAACACCGGGGAGCTGTTTTTT.

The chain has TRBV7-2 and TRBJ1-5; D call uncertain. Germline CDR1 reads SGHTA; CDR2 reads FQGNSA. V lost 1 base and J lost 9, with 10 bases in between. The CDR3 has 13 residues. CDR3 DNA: TGTGCCAGCAGCTTAGGCCGGGTCAGGCCCCAGCATTTT. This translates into CASSLGRVRPQHF.

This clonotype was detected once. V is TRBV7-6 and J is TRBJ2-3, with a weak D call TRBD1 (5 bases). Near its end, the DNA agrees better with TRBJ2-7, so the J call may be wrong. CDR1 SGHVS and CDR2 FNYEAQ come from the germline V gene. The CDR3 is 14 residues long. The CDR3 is CASSPRAKGYEQYF. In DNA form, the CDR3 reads TGTGCCAGCAGCCCCCGGGCCAAGGGGTACGAGCAGTACTTC.

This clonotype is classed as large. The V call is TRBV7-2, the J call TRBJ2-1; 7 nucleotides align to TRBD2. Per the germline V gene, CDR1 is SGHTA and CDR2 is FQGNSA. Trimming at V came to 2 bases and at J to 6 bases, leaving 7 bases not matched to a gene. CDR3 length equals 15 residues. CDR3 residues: CASSLYPSGGNEQFF. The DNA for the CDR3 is TGTGCCAGCAGCTTATACCCTAGCGGAGGCAATGAGCAGTTCTTC.

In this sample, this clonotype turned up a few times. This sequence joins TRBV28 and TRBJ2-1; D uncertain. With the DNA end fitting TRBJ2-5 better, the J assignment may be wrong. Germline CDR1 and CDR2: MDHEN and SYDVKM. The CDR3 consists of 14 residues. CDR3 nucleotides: TGTGCCAGCAGTTCCCGGGTGGGTTCCGAGACCCAGTACTTC. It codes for CASSSRVGSETQYF.

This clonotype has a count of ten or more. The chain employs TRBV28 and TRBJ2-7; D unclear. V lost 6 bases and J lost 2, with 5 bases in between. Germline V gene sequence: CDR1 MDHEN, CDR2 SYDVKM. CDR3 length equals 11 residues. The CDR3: CASSRTYEQYF. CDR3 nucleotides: TGTGCCAGCAGCCGGACCTACGAGCAGTACTTC.

CDR3 sequence (DNA): TGCAGTGCCAAAAGCGCCCTACAACCAAGCCCCTACGAGCAGTACTTC. The encoded protein is CSAKSALQPSPYEQYF. J is TRBJ2-1 and V is TRBV20-1; D ambiguous. The end of the DNA aligns better with TRBJ2-7, so the J call may be wrong. CDR1 is DFQATT, CDR2 SNEGSKA, per germline (reference sequence). The CDR3 is made up of 16 amino acids.

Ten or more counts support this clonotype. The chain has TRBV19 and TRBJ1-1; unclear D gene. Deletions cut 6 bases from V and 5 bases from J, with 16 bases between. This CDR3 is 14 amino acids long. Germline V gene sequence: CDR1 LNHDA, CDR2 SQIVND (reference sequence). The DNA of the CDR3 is TGTGCCAGTAGATTCGGGGTCTCTGGGACTGAAGCTTTCTTT. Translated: CASRFGVSGTEAFF.

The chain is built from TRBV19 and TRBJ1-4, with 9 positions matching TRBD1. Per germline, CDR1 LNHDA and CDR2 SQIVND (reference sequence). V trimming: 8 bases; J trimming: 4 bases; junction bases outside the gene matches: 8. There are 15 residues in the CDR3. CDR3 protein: CASANTGGHNEKLFF. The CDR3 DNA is TGTGCCAGTGCGAACACAGGGGGCCATAATGAAAAACTGTTTTTT.

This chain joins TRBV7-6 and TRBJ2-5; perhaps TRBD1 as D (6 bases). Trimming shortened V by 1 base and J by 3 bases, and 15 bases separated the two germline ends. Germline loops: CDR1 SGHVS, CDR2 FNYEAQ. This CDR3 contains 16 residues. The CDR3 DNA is TGTGCCAGCAGCTTAGTTAGTCCCAGGGGTAAAGAGACCCAGTACTTC. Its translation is CASSLVSPRGKETQYF.

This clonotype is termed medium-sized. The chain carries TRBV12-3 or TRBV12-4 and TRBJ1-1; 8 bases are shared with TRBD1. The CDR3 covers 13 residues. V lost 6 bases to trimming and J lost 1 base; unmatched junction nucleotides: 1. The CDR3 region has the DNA TGTGCCAGCAGAACAGGGGGGAACACTGAAGCTTTCTTT. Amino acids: CASRTGGNTEAFF.